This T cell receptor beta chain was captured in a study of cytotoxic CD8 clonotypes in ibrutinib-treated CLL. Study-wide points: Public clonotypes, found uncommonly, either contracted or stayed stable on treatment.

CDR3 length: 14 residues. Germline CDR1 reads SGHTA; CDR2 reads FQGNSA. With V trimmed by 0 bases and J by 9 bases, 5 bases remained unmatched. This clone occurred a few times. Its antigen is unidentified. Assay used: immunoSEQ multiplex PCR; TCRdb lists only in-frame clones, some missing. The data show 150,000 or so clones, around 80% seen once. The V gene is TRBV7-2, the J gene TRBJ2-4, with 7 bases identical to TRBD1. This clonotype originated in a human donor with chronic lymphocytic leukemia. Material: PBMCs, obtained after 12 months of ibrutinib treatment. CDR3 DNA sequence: TGTGCCAGCAGCTTAGCCCCGGGACAGATCATTCAGTACTTC. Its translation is CASSLAPGQIIQYF.